Listed below are T cell receptor beta chains from one sample, sequenced in a study of T cell changes during pregnancy in multiple sclerosis. Repertoires were generated with immunoSEQ multiplex PCR, while TCRdb's copy carries only in-frame clones and drops some. The sample consists of roughly 49,000 clones, around 92% of them appearing once. The sequences come from peripheral blood, collected after pregnancy. These TCRs come from a female donor with multiple sclerosis, enrolled in a pregnancy study. Both conserved end residues are part of each CDR3. Fields, in order: clone size, D gene, J gene, V gene, CDR3 DNA, CDR3 protein. The D gene is left open where the match is weak. Size is stated for part of the rows, as once, few or many counts, or as a class when the clone is expanded.

>once|NA|TRBJ1-1|TRBV27
TGTGCCAGCAGTTTAATCGTCGGGAACACTGAAGCTTTCTTT
CASSLIVGNTEAFF
>NA|NA|TRBJ1-6|TRBV10-1
TGCGCCAGCAATCAGGTACAGGGATATTCACCCCTCCACTTT
CASNQVQGYSPLHF
>NA|TRBD1|TRBJ2-7|TRBV19
TGTGCCAGTAGTATTGACCGGGACAGGGGCGTCCCCTACGAGCAGTACTTC
CASSIDRDRGVPYEQYF
>NA|TRBD1|TRBJ1-2|TRBV27
TGTGCCAGCAGGGCCCTTGCCGGGACAGGGAGTCTTAACTATGGCTACACCTTC
CASRALAGTGSLNYGYTF
>NA|NA|TRBJ2-5|TRBV7-2
TGTGCCAGCAGCTTAGATTCGAGGTCGGAGACCCAGTACTTC
CASSLDSRSETQYF
>NA|TRBD1|TRBJ1-2|TRBV4-3
TGCGCCAGCAGCCCGGGACAGTCTAACTATGGCTACACCTTC
CASSPGQSNYGYTF
>NA|TRBD1|TRBJ1-5|TRBV27
TGTGCCAGCAGACAGGGGGTTAACCAGCCCCAGCATTTT
CASRQGVNQPQHF
>NA|NA|TRBJ1-5|TRBV5-8
TGTGCCAGCAGCTACTTCCCGGGGGACAATCAGCCCCAGCATTTT
CASSYFPGDNQPQHF
>NA|TRBD1|TRBJ2-5|TRBV11-2
TGTGCCAGCAGCCCACTTGGGACAGGGAAAGAGACCCAGTACTTC
CASSPLGTGKETQYF
>NA|NA|TRBJ1-2|TRBV19
TGTGCCAGTAGTATAAGGCCAGGGTGGAACTATGGCTACACCTTC
CASSIRPGWNYGYTF
>NA|TRBD1|TRBJ2-1|TRBV11-1
TGTGCCAGCAGTTCCGGACAGGGTTACAATGAGCAGTTCTTC
CASSSGQGYNEQFF
>few|NA|TRBJ2-5|TRBV21-1
TGTGCCAGCAGCAAAAAACAGTTCCAAGAGACCCAGTACTTC
CASSKKQFQETQYF
>NA|TRBD1|TRBJ1-2|TRBV6-5
TGTGCCAGCAGTTCCGGGACAGCGACTGTCTATGGCTACACCTTC
CASSSGTATVYGYTF
>NA|NA|TRBJ1-2|TRBV15
TGTGCCACCAGCAGTTCAGGGGTCTATGGCTACACCTTC
CATSSSGVYGYTF
>NA|NA|TRBJ2-2|TRBV4-3
TGCGCCAGCAGCCAAGTCGTCGGGAACACCGGGGAGCTGTTTTTT
CASSQVVGNTGELFF
>NA|NA|TRBJ1-5|TRBV4-1
TGCGCCAGCAGCCAAGAAGGGGCTCAGCCCCAGCATTTT
CASSQEGAQPQHF
>NA|NA|TRBJ2-7|TRBV11-1
TGTGCCAGCAGCCCAGGGTTTCTGGGTTCCTACGAGCAGTACTTC
CASSPGFLGSYEQYF
>once|TRBD2|TRBJ2-3|TRBV7-3
TGTGCCAGCAGCTTAATAGGCCGGAGACTAGCGGGGGGGCAAGATACGCAGTATTTT
CASSLIGRRLAGGQDTQYF
>few|TRBD1|TRBJ1-4|TRBV28
TGTGCCAGCAGTTCGTCGGGACAGGGGAATGAAAAACTGTTTTTT
CASSSSGQGNEKLFF
>NA|NA|TRBJ2-5|TRBV7-9
TGTGCCAGCAGCTCGGGGGTCCAAGAGACCCAGTACTTC
CASSSGVQETQYF
>NA|NA|TRBJ2-7|TRBV4-2
TGTGCCAGCAGCCAAGAAGGCCAGGGTATCTCCTACGAGCAGTACTTC
CASSQEGQGISYEQYF
>few|NA|TRBJ1-2|TRBV19
TGTGCCAGTAGTGCCTCCGGGGGTTACGTCTATGGCTACACCTTC
CASSASGGYVYGYTF
>NA|NA|TRBJ1-1|TRBV4-1
TGCGCCAGCAGCCCAGGGGTAGGGACCAACACTGAAGCTTTCTTT
CASSPGVGTNTEAFF
>NA|TRBD1|TRBJ1-4|TRBV5-1
TGCGCCAGCAGGGGACAGGCGGGACTCGGTAATGAAAAACTGTTTTTT
CASRGQAGLGNEKLFF
>NA|NA|TRBJ1-6|TRBV21-1
TGTGCCAGCAGCAAAGGCCTATTAAGGGGGAGTGATTCACCCCTCCACTTT
CASSKGLLRGSDSPLHF
>once|TRBD2|TRBJ2-5|TRBV5-1
TGCGCCAGCAGCTTGGCGGGGGGGCCTGGAGGAGAGACCCAGTACTTC
CASSLAGGPGGETQYF
>NA|NA|TRBJ1-5|TRBV16
TGTGCCAGCACCCGTAGCAATCAGCCCCAGCATTTT
CASTRSNQPQHF
>NA|TRBD1|TRBJ2-2|TRBV27
TGTGCCAGCACCAGGGGGCCATACACCGGGGAGCTGTTTTTT
CASTRGPYTGELFF
>once|NA|TRBJ1-3|TRBV6-1
TGTGCCAGCAGTGTGGGCGGAAACACCATATATTTT
CASSVGGNTIYF
>NA|TRBD1|TRBJ2-7|TRBV6-5
TGTGCCAGCAGTTACACGAGACAGGGGGCCTACGAGCAGTACTTC
CASSYTRQGAYEQYF
>NA|TRBD1|TRBJ2-7|TRBV7-2
TGTGCCAGCAGCCAAGACGGGACAGGGGGCGAGCAGTACTTC
CASSQDGTGGEQYF
>NA|NA|TRBJ2-3|TRBV7-2
TGTGCCAGCAGCTCGGGGGCAGATACGCAGTATTTT
CASSSGADTQYF
>NA|NA|TRBJ1-5|TRBV19
TGTGCCAGTAGTCCAGGGGTAAGCAATCAGCCCCAGCATTTT
CASSPGVSNQPQHF
>few|TRBD1|TRBJ1-5|TRBV2
TGTGCCAGCAGTGGGACAGGGGGCTATCAGCCCCAGCATTTT
CASSGTGGYQPQHF
>NA|NA|TRBJ2-3|TRBV6-1
TGTGCCAGCAGTGATTTGCCCCCAGATCCAGATACGCAGTATTTT
CASSDLPPDPDTQYF
>NA|TRBD1|TRBJ1-6|TRBV18
TGTGCCAGCTCACCTGTCGGGACAGTCGGAGGGAATTCACCCCTCCACTTT
CASSPVGTVGGNSPLHF
>NA|NA|TRBJ1-2|TRBV7-2
TGTGCCAGCAGTTATAGCCCAGGGAACTATGGCTACACCTTC
CASSYSPGNYGYTF
>few|NA|TRBJ1-1|TRBV7-3
TGTGCCAGCAGCTTAGACAGGAACACTGAAGCTTTCTTT
CASSLDRNTEAFF
>NA|NA|TRBJ1-6|TRBV4-2
TGTGCCAGCAGCCCCCCACAGGGCAATTCACCCCTCCACTTT
CASSPPQGNSPLHF
>NA|TRBD1|TRBJ1-5|TRBV19
TGTGCCAGTAAGCCGGGACAGGCTCTTTATCAGCCCCAGCATTTT
CASKPGQALYQPQHF
>NA|TRBD1|TRBJ1-2|TRBV19
TGTGCCAGTAGTATACCGGGACAGGGGTTTTATGGCTACACCTTC
CASSIPGQGFYGYTF
>NA|TRBD1|TRBJ1-1|TRBV4-2
TGTGCCAGCAGCCAAGATAGGCAGGGGGCGAGCACTGAAGCTTTCTTT
CASSQDRQGASTEAFF
>NA|TRBD2|TRBJ2-1|TRBV30
TGTGCCTGGAGCCTCGGGGGGGCCTCCTACAATGAGCAGTTCTTC
CAWSLGGASYNEQFF
>NA|NA|TRBJ2-3|TRBV2
TGTGCCAGCAGTGAAGGTTCAGCAGATACGCAGTATTTT
CASSEGSADTQYF
>NA|TRBD1|TRBJ1-1|TRBV15
TGTGCCACCAGCAGAGATCGGACAGGGGGGACTGAAGCTTTCTTT
CATSRDRTGGTEAFF
>NA|TRBD2|TRBJ2-5|TRBV7-2
TGTGCCAGCAGCCTCAAGCGGGGGGCAGTAATAGAGACCCAGTACTTC
CASSLKRGAVIETQYF
>NA|TRBD1|TRBJ2-1|TRBV5-6
TGTGCCAGCAGTCATCCCCGGACAGGGGGAGGTGAGAATGAGCAGTTCTTC
CASSHPRTGGGENEQFF